Following are 20 T cell receptor beta chains from one sample sequenced in a study of blood T cell repertoires in COVID-19. The assay was immunoSEQ multiplex PCR, and TCRdb's table has in-frame clones only and misses some. This table has approximately 70,000 clones, around 83% appearing once. Sample: peripheral blood. All receptors come from a woman at least 80 years old with acute or convalescent COVID-19.

The chain links TRBV10-2 to TRBJ2-7; 12 bases match TRBD2. Germline trimming cut 6 bases from V and 2 bases from J; bases unmatched to any gene: 2. CDR1 and CDR2 (germline): WSHSY, SAAADI. The CDR3 length is 14 residues. The CDR3 here is CASRLAGGPYEQYF. The CDR3 nucleotides are TGCGCCAGCAGACTAGCGGGGGGCCCCTACGAGCAGTACTTC.

The chain joins TRBV9 to TRBJ1-1; no clear D gene. V was shortened by 4 bases and J by 0 bases, with 7 bases between the two germline ends. The CDR3 consists of 13 residues. The germline CDR1 and CDR2 sequences are SGDLS and YYNGEE. The CDR3 DNA is TGTGCCAGCAGCCAGGAGGTGAACACTGAAGCTTTCTTT. Protein product: CASSQEVNTEAFF.

The genes are TRBV2 and TRBJ1-4, with 7 positions matching TRBD1. The V segment lost 6 bases and the J segment 12 bases; nucleotides outside the gene matches: 13. CDR1 and CDR2 (germline): SNHLY, FYNNEI. The CDR3 spans 14 residues. CDR3 sequence: CASSAGTDGQELFF. The CDR3 DNA reads TGTGCCAGCAGCGCCGGGACAGACGGCCAAGAACTGTTTTTT.

The V gene is TRBV20-1, the J gene TRBJ2-1; 8 bases match TRBD1. V trimming: 3 bases; J trimming: 1 base; junction bases outside the gene matches: 2. Germline CDR1 and CDR2: DFQATT and SNEGSKA (reference sequence). The CDR3 totals 14 residues. The CDR3 DNA sequence: TGCAGTGCTAGTCGGACAGGGTCCTACAATGAGCAGTTCTTC. This translates into CSASRTGSYNEQFF.

The chain recombines TRBV19 with TRBJ2-3, with 7 nucleotides matching TRBD2. The V gene's germline CDR1 is LNHDA and CDR2 SQIVND (reference sequence). V gave up 5 bases and J gave up 0 bases; unmatched junction bases: 11. This CDR3 region has 17 residues. As DNA, the CDR3 is TGTGCCAGTAGTGGGGGTACGGGGGGATCTAGCACAGATACGCAGTATTTT. Its protein product is CASSGGTGGSSTDTQYF.

The chain is built from TRBV19 and TRBJ1-4; no definite D call. Germline V gene lookup returns CDR1 LNHDA and CDR2 SQIVND (reference sequence). Trimming took off 4 bases at V and 0 bases at J, with 9 bases between the two ends. The CDR3 contains 15 residues. CDR3 residues: CASSTYGSTNEKLFF. The CDR3 DNA sequence: TGTGCCAGTAGTACTTACGGGTCAACTAATGAAAAACTGTTTTTT.

J is TRBJ1-1 and V is TRBV5-4, with D perhaps matching TRBD1 (5 bases). CDR1 SGHNT and CDR2 YYREEE come from the germline V gene (reference sequence). The CDR3 is 14 residues long. The ends were cut back, 3 bases at V and 0 bases at J, with 9 bases in the middle. The CDR3 reads CASSYDSMNTEAFF. The CDR3 coding sequence is TGTGCCAGCAGCTATGACAGCATGAACACTGAAGCTTTCTTT.

The chain links TRBV7-8 to TRBJ2-3, with 9 positions matching TRBD2. CDR3 size: 15 residues. Germline V lookup: CDR1 SGHVS, CDR2 FQNEAQ. With V trimmed by 5 bases and J by 2 bases, 5 bases remained unmatched. The CDR3 protein is CASSPAGGPTDTQYF. The CDR3 region has the DNA TGTGCCAGCAGCCCAGCGGGGGGACCCACAGATACGCAGTATTTT.

This clone has just one count. This chain connects TRBV5-5 to TRBJ1-6; 7 positions agree with TRBD1. The J segment lost 4 bases and the V segment lost 3 bases, leaving 7 bases of the junction unmatched. The CDR3 length is 16 residues. Germline assignment: CDR1 SGHKS and CDR2 YYEKEE (reference sequence). The CDR3 DNA is TGTGCCAGCAGCTACCGGGACAGCTCTTATAATTCACCCCTCCACTTT. Translation: CASSYRDSSYNSPLHF.

The rearrangement uses TRBV5-8 and TRBJ1-5; D gene unclear. The CDR3 extends over 12 amino acids. Germline V gene data show CDR1 as SGHTS and CDR2 as YDEGEE. V was trimmed by 5 bases and J by 4 bases, leaving 7 bases between them. The CDR3 spells CASSQRNQPQHF. DNA for the CDR3: TGTGCCAGCAGTCAGAGGAATCAGCCCCAGCATTTT.

This clone was observed a handful of times. The rearrangement uses TRBV5-1 and TRBJ1-1; 9 positions match TRBD1. Germline V gives CDR1 SGHRS, CDR2 YFSETQ. The CDR3 is 13 residues long. V shed 4 bases, J shed 6 bases, and the junction held 4 bases outside the gene matches. CDR3 sequence: CASSEDRGAEAFF. DNA for the CDR3: TGCGCCAGCAGCGAGGACAGGGGAGCTGAAGCTTTCTTT.

This clone was observed a single time. The chain uses TRBV5-1 and TRBJ1-4; 9 bases are a match to TRBD1. Germline-derived CDR1 and CDR2 are SGHRS and YFSETQ. With V trimmed by 4 bases and J by 11 bases, 15 bases remained unmatched. The CDR3 consists of 16 residues. The CDR3 coding sequence is TGCGCCAGCAGCCCGGACCGGGACAGGGAGTCGGGGAAACTGTTTTTT. Translation: CASSPDRDRESGKLFF.

The J gene is TRBJ2-3, the V gene TRBV19; D is ambiguous. This CDR3 is built from 13 residues. Germline V gene lookup returns CDR1 LNHDA and CDR2 SQIVND (reference sequence). Trimming pared 8 bases from V and 4 bases from J, leaving 13 bases between. CDR3 sequence reads: CASALRWSDTQYF. Here the CDR3 DNA reads TGTGCCAGTGCGCTGCGATGGTCAGATACGCAGTATTTT.

This sequence joins TRBV5-1 and TRBJ1-4; unclear D gene. The V gene lost 1 base and the J gene lost 10 bases, with 23 bases spanning the gap. This CDR3 comprises 17 residues. The germline V gene encodes CDR1 SGHRS and CDR2 YFSETQ. CDR3 sequence: CASSLKALNPDSGKLFF. DNA of the CDR3: TGCGCCAGCAGCTTGAAGGCCCTCAATCCGGACTCAGGAAAACTGTTTTTT.

The rearrangement joins TRBV5-8 to TRBJ2-3; D is ambiguous. V dropped 2 bases and J dropped 4 bases, with 26 bases sitting between them. The CDR3 extends over 19 amino acids. Germline CDR1 reads SGHTS; CDR2 reads YDEGEE. The CDR3 loop is CASSFLKFSSGSESDTQYF. CDR3 sequence (DNA): TGTGCCAGCAGCTTTTTAAAGTTCAGCTCCGGGTCAGAATCAGATACGCAGTATTTT.

The rearrangement uses TRBV19 and TRBJ1-2, with 7 bases lining up with TRBD1. Per germline, CDR1 LNHDA and CDR2 SQIVND (reference sequence). V dropped 8 bases and J dropped 7; count of bases not matched to a gene: 13. This CDR3 has 14 amino acids. CDR3 protein: CASLPDRMSGGYTF. The CDR3 DNA reads TGTGCCAGTCTTCCGGACAGGATGTCGGGTGGCTACACCTTC.

The chain has TRBV5-4 and TRBJ2-3; 9 bases map to TRBD1. The length of the CDR3 is 17 residues. V shed 2 bases and J 2 bases; nucleotides not matched to a gene: 9. Per germline, CDR1 SGHNT and CDR2 YYREEE (reference sequence). In nucleotides, the CDR3 is TGTGCCAGCAGCTTTGGGGACAGGGTAGGGAACACAGATACGCAGTATTTT. It specifies CASSFGDRVGNTDTQYF.

The gene calls are TRBV12-2 and TRBJ1-1; TRBD1 is taken as the D call from the table, unchecked against the DNA. TRBV12-2 is a pseudogene locus. The CDR3 loop spans 16 amino acids. CDR3 sequence (DNA): TGTGCAAGTCGCTTCGCAGGGGGAAAGGTGGACACTGAAGCTTTCTTT. It encodes CASRFAGGKVDTEAFF.

Comments on this clone: This CDR3 is also generated by other DNA sequences in the sample. The V call is TRBV27, the J call TRBJ1-2, with D perhaps TRBD1 (5 bases). Germline V gene lookup returns CDR1 MNHEY and CDR2 SMNVEV (reference sequence). The CDR3 length is 14 residues. V was trimmed by 0 bases and J by 4 bases, leaving 9 bases between them. Here the CDR3 reads CASSLSGQGYGYTF. The CDR3 DNA reads as TGTGCCAGCAGTTTATCGGGGCAGGGCTATGGCTACACCTTC.

V usage is TRBV7-9 and J usage is TRBJ1-2, with D possibly matching TRBD1 (6 bases). The CDR3 extends over 16 amino acids. Looked up from germline, CDR1 is SEHNR and CDR2 is FQNEAQ (reference sequence). V lost 4 bases and J 2 bases, leaving 17 bases between the germline ends. The CDR3 reads CASSSRGGHHNYGYTF. Here the CDR3 DNA reads TGTGCCAGCAGCTCGAGGGGGGGACACCACAACTATGGCTACACCTTC.